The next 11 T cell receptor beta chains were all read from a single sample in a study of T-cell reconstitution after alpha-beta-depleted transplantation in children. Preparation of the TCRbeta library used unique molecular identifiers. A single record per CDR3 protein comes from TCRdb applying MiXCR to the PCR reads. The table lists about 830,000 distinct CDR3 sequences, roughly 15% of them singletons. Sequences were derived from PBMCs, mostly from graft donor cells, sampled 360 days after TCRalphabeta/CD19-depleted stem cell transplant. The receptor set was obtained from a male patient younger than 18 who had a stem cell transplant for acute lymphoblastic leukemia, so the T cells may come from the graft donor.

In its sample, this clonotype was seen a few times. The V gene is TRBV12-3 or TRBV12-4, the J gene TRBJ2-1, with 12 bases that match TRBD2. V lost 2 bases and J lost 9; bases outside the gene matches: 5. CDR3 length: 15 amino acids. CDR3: CASSLRLAGAGEQFF. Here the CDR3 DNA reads TGTGCCAGCAGTTTACGACTAGCGGGAGCGGGTGAGCAGTTCTTC.

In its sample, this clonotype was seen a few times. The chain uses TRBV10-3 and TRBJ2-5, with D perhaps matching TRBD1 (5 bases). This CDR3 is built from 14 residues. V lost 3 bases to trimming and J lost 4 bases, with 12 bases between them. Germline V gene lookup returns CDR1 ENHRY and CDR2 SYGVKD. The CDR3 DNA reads TGTGCCATCAGTGATGGCAGGGCAGGAGAGACCCAGTACTTC. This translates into CAISDGRAGETQYF.

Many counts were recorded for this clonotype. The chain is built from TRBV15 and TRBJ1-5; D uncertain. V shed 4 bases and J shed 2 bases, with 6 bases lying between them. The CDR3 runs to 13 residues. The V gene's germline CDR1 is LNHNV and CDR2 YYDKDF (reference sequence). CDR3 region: CATSIRGNQPQHF. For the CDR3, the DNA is TGTGCCACCAGCATACGGGGCAATCAGCCCCAGCATTTT.

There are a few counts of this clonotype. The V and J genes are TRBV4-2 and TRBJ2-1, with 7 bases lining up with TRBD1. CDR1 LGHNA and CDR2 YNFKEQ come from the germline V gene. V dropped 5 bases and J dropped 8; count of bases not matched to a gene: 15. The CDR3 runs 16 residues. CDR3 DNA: TGTGCCAGCAGCGGCAGTAGGGGGCAATATACACATGAGCAGTTCTTC. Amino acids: CASSGSRGQYTHEQFF.

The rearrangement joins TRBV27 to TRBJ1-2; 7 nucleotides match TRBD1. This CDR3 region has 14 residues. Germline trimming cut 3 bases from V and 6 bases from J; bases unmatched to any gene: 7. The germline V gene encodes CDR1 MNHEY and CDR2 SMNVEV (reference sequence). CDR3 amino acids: CASSFLRDSDGYTF. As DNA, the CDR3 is TGTGCCAGCAGTTTCCTCCGGGACAGCGATGGCTACACCTTC.

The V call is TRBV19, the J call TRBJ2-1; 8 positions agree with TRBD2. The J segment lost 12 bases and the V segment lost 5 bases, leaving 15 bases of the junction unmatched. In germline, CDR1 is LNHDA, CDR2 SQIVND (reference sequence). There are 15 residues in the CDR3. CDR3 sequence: CASSFLAGYSTGQFF. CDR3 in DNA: TGTGCCAGTAGTTTCTTAGCGGGATACTCTACGGGGCAGTTCTTC.

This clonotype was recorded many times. CDR3 nucleotide sequence: TGTGCCACCAGCAGAGATGTAGCGGGCACAGATACGCAGTATTTT. This translates into CATSRDVAGTDTQYF. The V and J genes are TRBV15 and TRBJ2-3, with D tentatively TRBD2 (6 bases). V was pared by 0 bases and J by 1 base, with 8 bases between. This CDR3 has 15 amino acids. Germline-derived CDR1 and CDR2 are LNHNV and YYDKDF (reference sequence).

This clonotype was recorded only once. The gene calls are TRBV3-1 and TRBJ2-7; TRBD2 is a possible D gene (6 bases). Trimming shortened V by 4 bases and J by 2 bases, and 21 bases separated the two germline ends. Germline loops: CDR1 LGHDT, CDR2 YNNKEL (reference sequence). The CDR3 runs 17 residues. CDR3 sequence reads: CASSRPRRGRPTYEQYF. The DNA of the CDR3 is TGTGCCAGCAGCCGCCCCCGGCGGGGCAGGCCGACCTACGAGCAGTACTTC.

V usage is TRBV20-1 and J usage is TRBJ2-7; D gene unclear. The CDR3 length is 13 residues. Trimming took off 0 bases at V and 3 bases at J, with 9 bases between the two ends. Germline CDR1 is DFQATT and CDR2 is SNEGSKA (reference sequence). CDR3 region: CSARDLLLYEQYF. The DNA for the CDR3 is TGCAGTGCTAGAGATCTGCTTCTCTACGAGCAGTACTTC.

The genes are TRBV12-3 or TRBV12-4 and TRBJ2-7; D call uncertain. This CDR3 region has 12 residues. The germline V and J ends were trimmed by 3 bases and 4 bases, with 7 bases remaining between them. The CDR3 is CASSFALYEQYF. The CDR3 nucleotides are TGTGCCAGCAGTTTCGCCTTATACGAGCAGTACTTC.

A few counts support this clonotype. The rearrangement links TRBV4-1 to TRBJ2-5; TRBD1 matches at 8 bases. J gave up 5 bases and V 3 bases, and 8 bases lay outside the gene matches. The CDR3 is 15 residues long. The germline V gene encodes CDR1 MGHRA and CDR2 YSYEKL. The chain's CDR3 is CASSHEPTGEETQYF. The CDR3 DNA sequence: TGCGCCAGCAGCCACGAACCGACAGGGGAGGAGACCCAGTACTTC.